This T cell receptor (beta chain) came from a study of OX40 agonist ivuxolimab in advanced cancers. In the study overall: Patients in dose escalation had liver, melanoma, kidney or head and neck cancers. Roughly two fifths of patients had received prior checkpoint inhibitor therapy. Cohort: around 86% men, mean age 60, aged roughly 23 to 79.

Study results and limitations: Some nonresponders also had low normalized T-cell clonal expansion.

The CDR3 covers 14 residues. V shed 5 bases and J shed 2 bases, with 12 bases lying between them. CDR1 and CDR2 from the germline V gene are WNHNN and SYGVQD (reference sequence). Note on this clone: Its target is not known.

Method: immunoSEQ multiplex PCR; TCRdb's copy keeps in-frame clones and lacks some. The profile covers fewer than 75,000 clones, with about 89% appearing a single time and 0.77% taken by the ten largest. The source material was CD4+ or CD8+ T cells sorted from blood, sampled in a trial of the OX40 agonist ivuxolimab. The origin of this receptor is an adult with an advanced solid tumor such as melanoma, head and neck, liver or kidney cancer. The chain couples TRBV10-1 to TRBJ2-5, with D possibly being TRBD1 (5 bases). CDR3 DNA sequence: TGCGCCAGCAGTTCAGGGATTCGACAAGAGACCCAGTACTTC. This codes for CASSSGIRQETQYF.